These 8 T cell receptor beta chains were all obtained from the same sample, sequenced in a study of cytomegalovirus exposure and HLA in healthy donors. Measured with immunoSEQ multiplex PCR; TCRdb has only the in-frame clones, and not every one. This table holds tens of thousands of clones, roughly 94% found once. Material: PBMCs. The receptors here all came from a woman under 30 in good health and CMV-seronegative.

The J gene is TRBJ2-1, the V gene TRBV7-2, with D perhaps matching TRBD1 (6 bases). CDR1 and CDR2 from the germline V gene are SGHTA and FQGNSA. CDR3 length: 15 amino acids. Trimming cost V 5 bases and J 7 bases, with 18 bases left between them. The CDR3 here is CASSPGPGEQNEQFF. CDR3 in DNA: TGTGCCAGCAGCCCGGGGCCAGGGGAGCAAAATGAGCAGTTCTTC.

This clone turned up a few times. The V call is TRBV4-2, the J call TRBJ2-7, with D unresolved. The length of the CDR3 is 15 residues. Between the trimmed V and J ends, which lost 0 bases and 2 bases, there was a span of 11 bases. The germline CDR1 and CDR2 sequences are LGHNA and YNFKEQ. CDR3 sequence (DNA): TGTGCCAGCAGCCAAGATTCAGGCTCCCCCTACGAGCAGTACTTC. This encodes CASSQDSGSPYEQYF.

The gene calls are TRBV15 and TRBJ1-1; D ambiguous. The CDR3 spans 13 residues. CDR1 and CDR2 (germline): LNHNV, YYDKDF (reference sequence). Trimming shortened V by 0 bases and J by 13 bases, and 15 bases separated the two germline ends. CDR3 coding DNA: TGTGCCACCAGCAGAGATCAGGAAGGATTTCGTTTCTTT. Translated: CATSRDQEGFRFF.

The chain has TRBV6-5 and TRBJ2-7; D is unclear. The V gene's germline CDR1 is MNHEY and CDR2 SVGAGI. This CDR3 is 13 amino acids long. V was trimmed by 7 bases and J by 3 bases, leaving 13 bases between them. In DNA form, the CDR3 reads TGTGCCAGCAAGTCAAGCGCCATCTACGAGCAGTACTTC. It translates to CASKSSAIYEQYF.

The J gene is TRBJ1-4, the V gene TRBV30; 7 nucleotides match TRBD1. CDR3 size: 14 residues. Germline CDR1 and CDR2: GTSNPN and SVGIG (reference sequence). V lost 3 bases and J lost 4; bases outside the gene matches: 5. CDR3: CAWRRRDSNEKLFF. In nucleotides, the CDR3 is TGTGCCTGGAGACGGCGGGACAGTAATGAAAAACTGTTTTTT. Together with reference TRBV30 and TRBJ1-4, the CDR3 gives the full variable domain: SQTIHQWPATLVQPVGSPLSLECTVEGTSNPNLYWYRQAAGRGLQLLFYSVGIGQISSEVPQNLSASRPQDRQFILSSKKLLLSDSGFYLCAWRRRDSNEKLFFGSGTQLSVL.

This chain joins TRBV2 and TRBJ1-6; D is possibly TRBD1 (6 bases). CDR1 is SNHLY and CDR2 is FYNNEI in the germline V gene. The CDR3 sequence is 15 residues long. Trimming removed 10 bases at V and 5 bases at J, with 18 bases between. This CDR3 is CATRVQGPNNSPLHF. The CDR3 region has the DNA TGTGCCACCAGAGTCCAGGGGCCAAATAATTCACCCCTCCACTTT.

V is TRBV27 and J is TRBJ1-2; 10 bases agree with TRBD1. The CDR3 consists of 16 residues. The V and J ends lost 5 bases and 3 bases, in that order; junction bases with no gene match: 9. Germline V gene data show CDR1 as MNHEY and CDR2 as SMNVEV (reference sequence). The CDR3 DNA is TGTGCCAGCAGTCAAATAGACAGGGGGCTCCACTATGGCTACACCTTC. Amino acids: CASSQIDRGLHYGYTF.

V usage is TRBV29-1 and J usage is TRBJ2-2, with TRBD1 matching over 8 bases. J was trimmed by 3 bases and V by 6 bases; bases with no gene match: 12. Germline values: CDR1 SQVTM, CDR2 ANQGSEA. This CDR3 is built from 16 residues. The CDR3 loop reads CSVADQTGVYTGELFF. CDR3 nucleotides: TGCAGCGTCGCAGATCAGACAGGGGTGTACACCGGGGAGCTGTTTTTT.